The next 28 T cell receptor beta chains were all read from a single sample in a study of blood T cell repertoires in COVID-19. Profiled with immunoSEQ multiplex PCR; TCRdb holds only in-frame clones, not every one. The data contain 120,000 to 150,000 clones, 84% of them singletons. The sequencing input was peripheral blood. The receptors stem from a man between 25 and 39 years old with COVID-19, enrolled during active disease.

This chain connects TRBV7-2 to TRBJ2-4; D remains unclear. This CDR3 contains 14 residues. The V end was cut by 1 base, the J end by 7 bases, with 11 bases between. Germline V lookup: CDR1 SGHTA, CDR2 FQGNSA. The CDR3 sequence: CASSLGANSNIQYF. In nucleotides, the CDR3 is TGTGCCAGCAGCTTAGGGGCGAACAGTAACATTCAGTACTTC.

This clone was counted a single time. The rearrangement joins TRBV12-3 or TRBV12-4 to TRBJ2-3; D is perhaps TRBD1 (6 bases). V was shortened by 9 bases and J by 0 bases, with 10 bases between the two germline ends. There are 13 residues in the CDR3. CDR3 sequence: CASRQESTDTQYF. The CDR3 bases are TGTGCCAGTAGACAGGAGAGCACAGATACGCAGTATTTT.

The genes are TRBV5-6 and TRBJ2-6, with D tentatively TRBD1 (5 bases). The CDR3 loop spans 16 amino acids. CDR1 and CDR2 (germline): SGHDT, YYEEEE. V was clipped by 0 bases and J by 2 bases, with 9 bases between them. The CDR3 DNA is TGTGCCAGCAGCTTGGCCCCCAGGGCTGGGGCCAACGTCCTGACTTTC. Protein sequence: CASSLAPRAGANVLTF.

V usage is TRBV10-2 and J usage is TRBJ2-4; D is perhaps TRBD1 (6 bases). This CDR3 comprises 13 residues. Trimming took off 10 bases at V and 4 bases at J, with 14 bases between the two ends. CDR1 and CDR2 from the germline V gene are WSHSY and SAAADI. For the CDR3, the DNA is TGCGCCATCCTCTGGACAGTTAAAAACATTCAGTACTTC. It yields the protein CAILWTVKNIQYF.

This clone was seen a single time. V gene TRBV5-1 combines with J gene TRBJ1-5; 7 bases fit TRBD1. Losses at the gene ends were 4 bases for V and 4 bases for J; bases not matched to a gene: 14. CDR3 length equals 17 residues. The germline V gene encodes CDR1 SGHRS and CDR2 YFSETQ. The CDR3 here is CASSPYLDRERNQPQHF. The CDR3 DNA reads TGCGCCAGCAGCCCTTACCTTGACAGGGAGCGGAATCAGCCCCAGCATTTT.

This chain uses TRBV27 with TRBJ1-1, with D unclear. Germline-derived CDR1 and CDR2 are MNHEY and SMNVEV (reference sequence). The CDR3 length is 15 residues. Trimming pared 2 bases from V and 0 bases from J, leaving 10 bases between. The CDR3 nucleotides are TGTGCCAGCAGTTTAAGTGGGCGCGTGAACACTGAAGCTTTCTTT. This encodes CASSLSGRVNTEAFF.

This chain joins TRBV30 and TRBJ2-1, with 8 nucleotides matching TRBD2. Germline CDR1 is GTSNPN and CDR2 is SVGIG (reference sequence). The CDR3 is made up of 14 amino acids. V lost 6 bases, J lost 4 bases, and 8 bases stayed unmatched. CDR3 DNA: TGTGCCTGCGGGGGGGGAGTAAGTTACAATGAGCAGTTCTTC. The encoded protein is CACGGGVSYNEQFF.

The genes are TRBV24-1 and TRBJ2-1; 8 nucleotides match TRBD2. J was trimmed by 10 bases and V by 0 bases; bases with no gene match: 13. CDR1 is KGHDR, CDR2 SFDVKD, per germline. CDR3 length equals 17 residues. CDR3 protein: CATSDLSTSGSFNEQFF. CDR3 in DNA: TGTGCCACCAGTGATTTGAGTACTAGCGGATCGTTCAACGAGCAGTTCTTC.

The J gene is TRBJ1-1, the V gene TRBV10-3; D gene unclear. This CDR3 has 11 amino acids. Germline loops: CDR1 ENHRY, CDR2 SYGVKD. V gave up 7 bases and J gave up 4 bases, with 7 bases separating them. CDR3 DNA sequence: TGTGCCATCATGGGCAGCACTGAAGCTTTCTTT. Translated, it gives CAIMGSTEAFF.

The V gene is TRBV15, the J gene TRBJ2-3, with D uncertain. The CDR3 has 14 residues. Germline V CDR1 and CDR2: LNHNV, YYDKDF (reference sequence). With 2 bases removed from V and 9 bases from J, the gap between germline ends came to 15 bases. The CDR3 coding sequence is TGTGCCACCAGCAGACTCCCAGGATTAAGAACGCAGTATTTT. It translates to CATSRLPGLRTQYF.

The V gene is TRBV7-2, the J gene TRBJ2-4, with TRBD1 matching 7 bases. Per the germline V gene, CDR1 is SGHTA and CDR2 is FQGNSA. After removal of 5 bases from V and 0 bases from J, the junction contained 7 bases not matched to a gene. This CDR3 is 16 amino acids long. CDR3: CASSQTGSLAKNIQYF. The CDR3 DNA is TGTGCCAGCAGCCAGACAGGGTCTCTAGCCAAAAACATTCAGTACTTC.

This clone was seen only once. V and J are TRBV5-1 and TRBJ2-7; D perhaps matches TRBD1 (7 bases). Trimming removed 0 bases at V and 0 bases at J, with 19 bases between. CDR1 SGHRS and CDR2 YFSETQ come from the germline V gene. The CDR3 covers 18 residues. This chain's CDR3 is CASSLDTEGATYSYEQYF. The CDR3 region has the DNA TGCGCCAGCAGCTTGGATACGGAGGGGGCCACTTACTCCTACGAGCAGTACTTC.

A single count supports this clone. V and J are TRBV7-2 and TRBJ1-2, with a tentative D call TRBD1 (6 bases). V lost 2 bases and J 3 bases, leaving 10 bases between the germline ends. From germline, CDR1 is SGHTA and CDR2 FQGNSA. This CDR3 is built from 14 residues. The CDR3 here is CASSLQGRDYGYTF. The CDR3 bases are TGTGCCAGCAGCTTACAGGGGAGGGACTATGGCTACACCTTC.

For the CDR3, the DNA is TGTGCCAGCAGTGACGAGAACGGGGGAGTCACAGATACGCAGTATTTT. This encodes CASSDENGGVTDTQYF. The chain is built from TRBV6-2 or TRBV6-3 and TRBJ2-3; tentative D call: TRBD2 (6 bases). The CDR3 totals 16 residues. Trimming shortened V by 5 bases and J by 2 bases, and 17 bases separated the two germline ends. CDR1 and CDR2 from the germline V gene are MNHEY and SVGEGT.

The chain has TRBV12-3 or TRBV12-4 and TRBJ2-7; D ambiguous. Trimming stripped 2 bases from V and 6 bases from J, with 11 bases between. This CDR3 has 13 amino acids. CDR3 in amino acids: CASSLSSRTEQYF. The CDR3, as DNA: TGTGCCAGCAGTTTAAGTTCTAGAACCGAGCAGTACTTC.

This chain uses TRBV6-5 with TRBJ1-4; a possible D gene is TRBD1 (6 bases). Germline-derived CDR1 and CDR2 are MNHEY and SVGAGI. Trimming removed 2 bases at V and 5 bases at J, with 9 bases between. The CDR3 has 14 amino acids. As DNA, the CDR3 is TGTGCCAGCAGTTACATCAGGGGAAATGAAAAACTGTTTTTT. This gives the protein CASSYIRGNEKLFF.

This clone showed up just once. The rearrangement joins TRBV10-2 to TRBJ1-3, with D hard to call. This CDR3 comprises 12 residues. Per the germline V gene, CDR1 is WSHSY and CDR2 is SAAADI. The V end lost 8 bases, the J end lost 2 bases, and 7 bases lay between the germline ends. CDR3 amino acids: CASQETGNTIYF. CDR3 nucleotide sequence: TGCGCCAGCCAGGAAACTGGAAACACCATATATTTT.

The chain has TRBV28 and TRBJ2-5; tentative D call: TRBD2 (5 bases). Between the trimmed V and J ends, which lost 4 bases and 0 bases, there was a span of 18 bases. CDR3 length: 17 residues. Germline V gene data show CDR1 as MDHEN and CDR2 as SYDVKM. DNA of the CDR3: TGTGCCAGCAGTTCCCCATCCGAGGGCAGCTACCAAGAGACCCAGTACTTC. It specifies CASSSPSEGSYQETQYF.

This sequence joins TRBV5-3 and TRBJ1-2; D is unresolved. TRBV5-3 qualifies as an ORF whose function is uncertain. Trimming shortened V by 6 bases and J by 5 bases, and 11 bases separated the two germline ends. The CDR3 covers 12 residues. CDR3 sequence reads: CARTRGEYGYTF. In DNA, the CDR3 is TGTGCCAGAACAAGAGGCGAATATGGCTACACCTTC.

This clone was observed a handful of times. The rearrangement uses TRBV11-2 and TRBJ2-1, with D possibly matching TRBD2 (6 bases). Trimming shortened V by 6 bases and J by 7 bases, and 16 bases separated the two germline ends. Germline V CDR1 and CDR2: SGHAT, FQNNGV. The CDR3 contains 14 residues. The CDR3 loop is CASRLGGAENEQFF. In DNA, the CDR3 is TGTGCCAGCAGGTTGGGGGGAGCGGAGAATGAGCAGTTCTTC.

The chain links TRBV5-6 to TRBJ2-7, with D maybe TRBD2 (5 bases). The V gene's germline CDR1 is SGHDT and CDR2 YYEEEE. V lost 4 bases, J lost 4 bases, and 24 bases lay in between. The CDR3 is 17 amino acids. The CDR3 coding sequence is TGTGCCAGCAGCCTGCCGGTGGAGGCCTCGAACTCATACGAGCAGTACTTC. It yields the protein CASSLPVEASNSYEQYF.

V and J are TRBV5-8 and TRBJ2-1; 12 positions match TRBD1. CDR3 length equals 15 residues. Germline trimming cut 3 bases from V and 7 bases from J; bases unmatched to any gene: 5. Germline CDR1 SGHTS, CDR2 YDEGEE. The CDR3 nucleotides read TGTGCCAGCAGCTATGGGACAGGGGGCGGGAATGAGCAGTTCTTC. Residues: CASSYGTGGGNEQFF.

V and J are TRBV9 and TRBJ2-2, with 7 bases matching TRBD1. CDR3 length: 16 residues. V lost 3 bases and J lost 6; bases outside the gene matches: 11. Germline CDR1 SGDLS, CDR2 YYNGEE. This CDR3 is CASSEGAGAQPGELFF. The DNA of the CDR3 is TGTGCCAGCAGCGAGGGGGCAGGGGCGCAGCCCGGGGAGCTGTTTTTT. Complete variable domain (other parts from reference TRBV9 and TRBJ2-2): DSGVTQTPKHLITATGQRVTLRCSPRSGDLSVYWYQQSLDQGLQFLIQYYNGEERAKGNILERFSAQQFPDLHSELNLSSLELGDSALYFCASSEGAGAQPGELFFGEGSRLTVL.

The DNA of the CDR3 is TGTGCCAGCAGTGACGGGACAGGTAACAATCAGCCCCAGCATTTT. The encoded protein is CASSDGTGNNQPQHF. The chain carries TRBV6-1 and TRBJ1-5, with 8 bases fitting TRBD1. Germline V lookup: CDR1 MNHNS, CDR2 SASEGT. The junction had 4 bases not matched to a gene; V was cut back by 3 bases and J by 3 bases. The CDR3 extends over 15 amino acids.

This chain joins TRBV27 and TRBJ2-7, with D maybe TRBD2 (6 bases). The V gene's germline CDR1 is MNHEY and CDR2 SMNVEV (reference sequence). This CDR3 spans 13 amino acids. V lost 5 bases, J lost 4 bases, and 12 bases lay in between. Written as DNA, the CDR3 is TGTGCCAGCAGTCTAGGAGGGACGTACGAGCAGTACTTC. Translating gives CASSLGGTYEQYF.

This clone was seen more than once but under ten times. The rearrangement links TRBV5-4 to TRBJ2-7; D is ambiguous. The CDR3 consists of 11 residues. Germline V lookup: CDR1 SGHNT, CDR2 YYREEE (reference sequence). V gave up 3 bases and J gave up 4 bases, with 5 bases separating them. The CDR3 spells CASSSGYEQYF. The DNA of the CDR3 is TGTGCCAGCAGCTCCGGGTACGAGCAGTACTTC.

In DNA, the CDR3 is TGTGCCAGCAGTTTAGAAGGGGGGGATGGCTACACCTTC. It encodes CASSLEGGDGYTF. The chain couples TRBV27 to TRBJ1-2; possibly TRBD1 for D (6 bases). The CDR3 is 13 amino acids. Trimming stripped 2 bases from V and 6 bases from J, with 10 bases between. Germline V lookup: CDR1 MNHEY, CDR2 SMNVEV (reference sequence).

This sequence joins TRBV4-3 and TRBJ1-6; 8 nucleotides align to TRBD1. With 3 bases clipped from V and 7 bases from J, the junction kept 5 bases outside the gene matches. The CDR3 totals 15 residues. CDR1 and CDR2 (germline): LGHNA, YSLEER. The CDR3 sequence is CASSQRRQGNSPLHF. The CDR3 nucleotides read TGCGCCAGCAGCCAGAGGAGACAGGGGAATTCACCCCTCCACTTT.